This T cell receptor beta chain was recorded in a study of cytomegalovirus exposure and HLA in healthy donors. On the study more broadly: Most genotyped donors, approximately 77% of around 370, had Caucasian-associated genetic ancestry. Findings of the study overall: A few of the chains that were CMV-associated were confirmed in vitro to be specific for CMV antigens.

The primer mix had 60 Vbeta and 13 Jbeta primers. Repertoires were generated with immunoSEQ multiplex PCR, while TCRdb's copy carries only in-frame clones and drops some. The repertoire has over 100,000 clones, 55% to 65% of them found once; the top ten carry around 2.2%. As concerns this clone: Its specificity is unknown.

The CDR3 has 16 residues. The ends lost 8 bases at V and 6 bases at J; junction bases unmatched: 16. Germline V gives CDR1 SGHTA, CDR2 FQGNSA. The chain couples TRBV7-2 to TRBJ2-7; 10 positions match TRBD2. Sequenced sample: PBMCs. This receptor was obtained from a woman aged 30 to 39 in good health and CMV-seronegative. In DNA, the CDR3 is TGTGCCAGCCACCTAGCGGGAGTGAGTTTAGGGAGCGAGCAGTACTTC. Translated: CASHLAGVSLGSEQYF.